This TCR beta chain is drawn from a study of type 1 regulatory T cells. At the level of the study: T-allo10 is an in vitro-generated, Tr1-enriched CD4 T cell product specific for alloantigen.

In the case of this clonotype: Its antigen is still unknown.

TCRdb re-called the reads with MiXCR, one entry per CDR3 protein. Of around 14,000 distinct CDR3 sequences listed, roughly 15% were seen once; the top ten hold less than 20%. V gave up 0 bases and J gave up 9 bases, with 13 bases separating them. CDR1 is SGDLS and CDR2 is YYNGEE in the germline V gene. There are 14 residues in the CDR3. The material sequenced was cultured T cells, either the whole culture or a sorted T cell fraction (not recorded which). The clonotype originates from a human donor in good health. The rearrangement joins TRBV9 to TRBJ2-1; TRBD1 is a possible D gene (5 bases). In DNA, the CDR3 is TGTGCCAGCAGCGTAGAATCCAGGGTTGGTGAGCAGTTCTTC. Translation: CASSVESRVGEQFF.